The subject of this entry is one TCR beta chain. Its specificity is not known. CDR1 and CDR2 from the germline V gene are SGHAT and FQNNGV. The length of the CDR3 is 14 residues. The J segment lost 2 bases and the V segment lost 5 bases, leaving 1 base of the junction unmatched. TCRdb recomputed calls from the reads with MiXCR, one row per CDR3 protein. The table has roughly 500,000 distinct CDR3 sequences, roughly a third seen once. These data originate in a study of T cell repertoires in cytomegalovirus infection. Study as a whole: Through public TCR beta signatures, both CMV infection and matching HLA type were indicated.

Study observations and caveats: CMV-specific HLA-C-restricted TCR beta clonotypes dominated the ex vivo response. CMV carriers having the relevant HLA were flagged by cumulative public TCR beta family frequency.

The sequence was collected from a human donor in good health (CMV status not recorded). Some clones in this sample may be carry-over from other donors' samples. The starting material was cultured PBMCs, obtained from culture after CMV antigen stimulation. V is TRBV11-2 and J is TRBJ2-1; 9 nucleotides align to TRBD2. CDR3 protein: CASSAGGAYNEQFF. The CDR3 DNA reads TGTGCCAGCAGCGCGGGGGGGGCCTACAATGAGCAGTTCTTC.